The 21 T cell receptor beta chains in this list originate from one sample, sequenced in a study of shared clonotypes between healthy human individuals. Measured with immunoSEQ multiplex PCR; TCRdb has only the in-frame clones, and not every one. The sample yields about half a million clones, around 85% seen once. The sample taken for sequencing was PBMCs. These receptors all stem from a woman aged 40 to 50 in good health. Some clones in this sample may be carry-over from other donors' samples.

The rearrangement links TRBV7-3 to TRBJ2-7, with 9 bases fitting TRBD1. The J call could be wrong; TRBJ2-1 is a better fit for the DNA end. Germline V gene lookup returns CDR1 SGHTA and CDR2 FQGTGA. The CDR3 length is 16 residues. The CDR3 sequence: CASSTATGGGHNEQFF. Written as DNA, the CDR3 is TGTGCCAGCAGCACTGCCACAGGGGGCGGCCACAATGAGCAGTTCTTC.

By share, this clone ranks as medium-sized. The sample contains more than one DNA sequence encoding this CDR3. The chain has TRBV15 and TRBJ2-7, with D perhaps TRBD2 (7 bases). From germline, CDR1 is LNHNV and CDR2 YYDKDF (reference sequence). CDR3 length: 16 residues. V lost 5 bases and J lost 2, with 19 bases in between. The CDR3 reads CATSLQMRGPPYEQYF. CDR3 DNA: TGTGCCACCAGCTTGCAAATGCGGGGGCCACCCTACGAGCAGTACTTC.

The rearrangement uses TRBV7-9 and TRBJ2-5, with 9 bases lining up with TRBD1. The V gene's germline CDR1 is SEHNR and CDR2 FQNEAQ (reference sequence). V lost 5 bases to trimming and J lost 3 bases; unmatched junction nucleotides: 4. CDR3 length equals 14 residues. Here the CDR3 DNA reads TGTGCCAGCAGCAGCACAGGGGGCAAAGAGACCCAGTACTTC. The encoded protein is CASSSTGGKETQYF.

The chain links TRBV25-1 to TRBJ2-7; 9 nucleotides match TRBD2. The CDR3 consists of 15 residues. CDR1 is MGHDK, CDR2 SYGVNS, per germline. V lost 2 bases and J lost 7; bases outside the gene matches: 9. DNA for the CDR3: TGTGCCAGCAGTGAAAGCTTAGCGGGAGTATTGGAGCAGTACTTC. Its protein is CASSESLAGVLEQYF.

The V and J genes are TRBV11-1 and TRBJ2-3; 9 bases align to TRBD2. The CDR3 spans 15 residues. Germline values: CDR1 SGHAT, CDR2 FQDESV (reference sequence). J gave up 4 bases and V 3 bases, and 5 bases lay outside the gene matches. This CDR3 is CASSFGAGGADTQYF. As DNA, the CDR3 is TGTGCCAGCAGCTTTGGTGCGGGAGGGGCAGATACGCAGTATTTT.

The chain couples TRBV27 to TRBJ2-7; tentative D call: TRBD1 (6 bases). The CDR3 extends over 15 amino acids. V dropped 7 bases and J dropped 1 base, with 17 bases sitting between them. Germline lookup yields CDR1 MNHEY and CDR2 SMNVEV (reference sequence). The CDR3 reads CASKLMEDSSYEQYF. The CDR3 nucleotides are TGTGCCAGCAAACTTATGGAGGACAGTTCCTACGAGCAGTACTTC.

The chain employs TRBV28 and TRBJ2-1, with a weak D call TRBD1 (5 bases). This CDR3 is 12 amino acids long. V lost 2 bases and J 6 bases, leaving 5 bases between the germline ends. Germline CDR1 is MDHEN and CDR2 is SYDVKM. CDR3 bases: TGTGCCAGCAGTTTACAGGGCAATGAGCAGTTCTTC. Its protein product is CASSLQGNEQFF.

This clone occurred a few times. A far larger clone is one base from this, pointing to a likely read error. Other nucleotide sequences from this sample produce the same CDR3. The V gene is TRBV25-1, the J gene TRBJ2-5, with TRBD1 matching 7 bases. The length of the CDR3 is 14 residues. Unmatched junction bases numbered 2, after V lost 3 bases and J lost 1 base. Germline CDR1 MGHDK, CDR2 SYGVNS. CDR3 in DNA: TGTGCCAGCAGTGATAGGGACAGCCAAGAGACCCAGTACTTC. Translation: CASSDRDSQETQYF.

The CDR3 bases are TGCAGCGTTGATAAGGCTGTGAACACTGAAGCTTTCTTT. It translates to CSVDKAVNTEAFF. V gene TRBV29-1 combines with J gene TRBJ1-1; D not resolved. Germline CDR1 SQVTM, CDR2 ANQGSEA. Trimming took off 3 bases at V and 0 bases at J, with 8 bases between the two ends. This CDR3 comprises 13 residues.

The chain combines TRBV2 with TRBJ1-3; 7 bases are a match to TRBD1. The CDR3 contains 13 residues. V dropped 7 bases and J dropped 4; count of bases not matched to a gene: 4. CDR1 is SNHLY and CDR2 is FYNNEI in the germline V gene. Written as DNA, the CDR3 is TGTGCCAGCACAACAGGGGACGGAAACACCATATATTTT. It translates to CASTTGDGNTIYF.

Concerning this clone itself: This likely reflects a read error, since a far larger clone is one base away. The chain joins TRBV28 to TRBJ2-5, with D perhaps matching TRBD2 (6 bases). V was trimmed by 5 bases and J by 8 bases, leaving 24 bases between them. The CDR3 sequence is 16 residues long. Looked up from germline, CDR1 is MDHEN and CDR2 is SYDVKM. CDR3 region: CASSVSVGEWGDTQYF. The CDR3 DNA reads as TGTGCCAGCAGTGTCAGTGTGGGGGAGTGGGGGGATACCCAGTACTTC.

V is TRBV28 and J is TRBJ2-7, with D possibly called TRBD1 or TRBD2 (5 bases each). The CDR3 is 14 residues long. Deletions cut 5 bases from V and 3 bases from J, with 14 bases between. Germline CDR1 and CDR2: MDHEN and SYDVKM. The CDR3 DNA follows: TGTGCCAGCAGTAGCCCGGGACGGATCTACGAGCAGTACTTC. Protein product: CASSSPGRIYEQYF.

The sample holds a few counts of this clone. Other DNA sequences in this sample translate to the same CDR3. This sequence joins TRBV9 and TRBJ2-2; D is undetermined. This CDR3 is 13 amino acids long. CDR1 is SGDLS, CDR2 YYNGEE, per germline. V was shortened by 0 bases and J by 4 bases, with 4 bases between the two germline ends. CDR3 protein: CASSVGGTGELFF. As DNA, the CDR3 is TGTGCCAGCAGCGTAGGGGGCACCGGGGAGCTGTTTTTT.

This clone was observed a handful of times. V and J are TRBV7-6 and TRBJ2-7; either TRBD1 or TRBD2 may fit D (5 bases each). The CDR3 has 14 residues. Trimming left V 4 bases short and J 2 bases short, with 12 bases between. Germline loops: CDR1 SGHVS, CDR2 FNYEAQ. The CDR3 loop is CASSSRDHPYEQYF. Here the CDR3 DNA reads TGTGCCAGCAGCTCCCGGGACCACCCCTACGAGCAGTACTTC.

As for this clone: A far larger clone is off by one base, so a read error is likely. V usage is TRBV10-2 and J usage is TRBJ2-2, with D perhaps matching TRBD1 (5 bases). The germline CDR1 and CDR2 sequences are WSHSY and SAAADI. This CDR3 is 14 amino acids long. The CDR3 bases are TGCGCCAGCAAGAAGGACACCAACACCGTGGAGCTGTTTTTT. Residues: CASKKDTNTVELFF.

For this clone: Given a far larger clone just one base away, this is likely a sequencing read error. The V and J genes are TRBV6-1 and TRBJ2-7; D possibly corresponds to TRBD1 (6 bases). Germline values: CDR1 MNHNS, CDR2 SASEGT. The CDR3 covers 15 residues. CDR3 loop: CASREALGGSYEQYF. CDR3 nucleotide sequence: TGTGCCAGCAGAGAAGCCCTAGGGGGTAGCTACGAGCAGTACTTC.

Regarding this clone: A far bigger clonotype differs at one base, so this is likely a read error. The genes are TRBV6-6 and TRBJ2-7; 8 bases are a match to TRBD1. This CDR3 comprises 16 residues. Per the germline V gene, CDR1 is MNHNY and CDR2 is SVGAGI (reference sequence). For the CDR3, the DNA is TGTGCCTGCAGTTACCCCCCGACAGGGGCTAGCTACGAGCAGTACTTC. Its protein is CACSYPPTGASYEQYF.

CDR3 nucleotide sequence: TGTGCCTGGACGCGGGGAATCACAGATACGCAGTATTTT. Translation gives CAWTRGITDTQYF. The chain uses TRBV30 and TRBJ2-3, with a weak D call TRBD2 (6 bases). The CDR3 contains 13 residues. CDR1 and CDR2 from the germline V gene are GTSNPN and SVGIG (reference sequence). Trimming pared 4 bases from V and 2 bases from J, leaving 10 bases between.

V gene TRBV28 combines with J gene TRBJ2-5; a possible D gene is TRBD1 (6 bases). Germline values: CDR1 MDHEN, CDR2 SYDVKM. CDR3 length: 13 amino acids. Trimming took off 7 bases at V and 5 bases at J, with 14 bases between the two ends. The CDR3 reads CASMVPGAETQYF. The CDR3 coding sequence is TGTGCCAGCATGGTTCCAGGGGCGGAGACCCAGTACTTC.

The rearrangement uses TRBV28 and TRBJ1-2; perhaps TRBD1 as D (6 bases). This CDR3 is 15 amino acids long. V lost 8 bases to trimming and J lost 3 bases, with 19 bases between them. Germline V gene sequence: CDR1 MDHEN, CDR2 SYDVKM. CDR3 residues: CASQSNGAGDYGYTF. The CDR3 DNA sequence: TGTGCCAGCCAATCTAATGGGGCAGGGGACTATGGCTACACCTTC.

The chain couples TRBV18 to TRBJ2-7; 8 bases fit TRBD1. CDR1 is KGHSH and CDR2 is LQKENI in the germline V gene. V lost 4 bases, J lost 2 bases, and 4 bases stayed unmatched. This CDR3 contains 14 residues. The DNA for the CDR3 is TGTGCCAGCTCACGGACGACAGGGGCCTACGAGCAGTACTTC. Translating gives CASSRTTGAYEQYF.